Reported below is one T cell receptor (beta chain). This clonotype was counted only a few times. Its cognate antigen has yet to be identified. There are no base qualities to consult, and no much larger clone falls within one base. The CDR3 measures 16 amino acids from cysteine to phenylalanine. The DNA shown is the 48-base CDR3, in frame from base 1. V trim: 5 bases; J trim: 7 bases; unmatched bases: 12. The germline V gene (reference sequence) provides CDR1 SEHNR and CDR2 FQNEAQ. The treatment or condition label, read with the paper, signifies: allogeneic hematopoietic cell transplantation with graft depleted of TCRalphabeta T cells and CD19 B cells. TCRalphabeta/CD19-depleted allogeneic hematopoietic cell grafts were given to the transplant recipients, all of whom were children. This sample stems from a study of T-cell reconstitution after alpha-beta-depleted transplantation in children (dated by TCRdb to 2016 to 2017). Notes on the research overall: The study quantitatively tracked T-cell immune reconstitution after TCRalphabeta/CD19-depleted allogeneic hematopoietic cell transplantation in children using TCR repertoire profiling.

The paper as a whole reports these results and caveats: Hyperexpanded clone frequencies declined over subsequent months; after one year, T-cell counts and TCRbeta diversity were mostly attributed to newly produced T cells. Apparently early alphabetaT-cell count recovery about two months after transplant reportedly relied on only several hundred rapidly expanded clones derived from non-depleted graft cells. In some patients, high TCRbeta diversity at day 60 was attributed to recipient T cells and intrathymic progenitors that had survived conditioning.

Libraries came from PCR. TCRdb names Illumina HiSeq 2500 as the instrument used. Molecular barcoding was employed in the preparation of TCR libraries, with unique molecular identifiers being used to normalize TCRbeta repertoire quantification. TCRdb's own reprocessing of the public reads used fastp at Q25 and MiXCR and kept productive beta chains. CDR3 protein sequences are deduplicated, and each keeps its most common genes and DNA. Across this sample there are hundreds of thousands of distinct CDR3 sequences, with 10% to 15% seen only once. 2.2% of the sample lies in the top ten. The receptor was derived from a male patient under 18 who had a stem cell transplant for acute myeloid leukemia, so the T cells may come from the graft donor. The receptor chain draws on TRBV7-9 and TRBJ2-1; the central 9 bases match TRBD1. This material consisted of PBMCs, mostly from graft donor cells, taken 360 days after TCRalphabeta/CD19-depleted stem cell transplant. The DNA sequence reads TGTGCCAGCAGCCCGCCCAGGACAGGGGTGGGTAATGAGCAGTTCTTC. This translates into CASSPPRTGVGNEQFF.